The T cell receptor (beta chain) under discussion was sequenced for a study of control samples from healthy donors and cancer patients. TCRdb's table, derived via immunoSEQ multiplex PCR, lists solely in-frame clones and lacks some. There are under 150,000 clones in the sample; roughly nine tenths occur only once, and approximately 8.6% lies in the top ten. This clone showed up just a few times. Sequenced input: blood. The sequence was obtained from a woman younger than 45 in good health.

The CDR3 region is CASSLLDRGLDGYTF. Written as DNA, the CDR3 is TGCGCCAGCAGCTTGCTGGACAGGGGGTTGGATGGCTACACCTTC. The V and J genes are TRBV5-1 and TRBJ1-2, with 10 nucleotides matching TRBD1. The CDR3 has 15 residues. Looked up from germline, CDR1 is SGHRS and CDR2 is YFSETQ. The junction had 6 bases not matched to a gene; V was cut back by 1 base and J by 6 bases.